These 15 T cell receptor beta chains were all obtained from the same sample, sequenced in a study of blood T cell repertoires in COVID-19. Some clones are missing from TCRdb's copy, which holds only in-frame ones; the method was immunoSEQ multiplex PCR. The sample lists some 370,000 clones, 85% to 90% seen once, with 6% to 7.5% in the top ten. Sequenced input: peripheral blood. The receptor source for this set is a man between 18 and 29 years old with active or convalescent COVID-19.

The chain has TRBV9 and TRBJ2-4, with a weak D call TRBD2 (6 bases). Germline assignment: CDR1 SGDLS and CDR2 YYNGEE. The CDR3 totals 17 residues. V was cut by 3 bases and J by 0 bases, with 16 bases left in between. This CDR3 is CASSDSGGRLAKNIQYF. Written as DNA, the CDR3 is TGTGCCAGCAGCGACTCCGGGGGAAGATTAGCCAAAAACATTCAGTACTTC. Drawing the rest from reference TRBV9 and TRBJ2-4, the complete variable domain is DSGVTQTPKHLITATGQRVTLRCSPRSGDLSVYWYQQSLDQGLQFLIQYYNGEERAKGNILERFSAQQFPDLHSELNLSSLELGDSALYFCASSDSGGRLAKNIQYFGAGTRLSVL.

The rearrangement uses TRBV6-2 or TRBV6-3 and TRBJ1-4, with TRBD1 matching 9 bases. This CDR3 contains 15 residues. Looked up from germline, CDR1 is MNHEY and CDR2 is SVGEGT. V lost 5 bases and J lost 5; bases outside the gene matches: 6. CDR3 loop: CASSLEGTGNEKLFF. DNA of the CDR3: TGTGCCAGCAGTCTAGAGGGGACAGGGAATGAAAAACTGTTTTTT.

V and J are TRBV18 and TRBJ2-1, with D possibly matching TRBD1 (6 bases). V was cut by 2 bases and J by 5 bases, with 13 bases left in between. Germline loops: CDR1 KGHSH, CDR2 LQKENI. The CDR3 is 15 residues long. In DNA, the CDR3 is TGTGCCAGCTCACCAACACAGGGAGCCCACAATGAGCAGTTCTTC. Residues: CASSPTQGAHNEQFF.

The chain carries TRBV19 and TRBJ1-1; 7 bases map to TRBD1. V was pared by 6 bases and J by 5 bases, with 9 bases of the junction left unmatched. Germline loops: CDR1 LNHDA, CDR2 SQIVND (reference sequence). The CDR3 length is 14 residues. The CDR3 sequence is CASRTRDRGTEAFF. Here the CDR3 DNA reads TGTGCCAGTAGAACCCGGGACAGAGGAACTGAAGCTTTCTTT.

V is TRBV11-2 and J is TRBJ1-6; 7 nucleotides align to TRBD1. This CDR3 has 17 residues. Germline V gives CDR1 SGHAT, CDR2 FQNNGV. Trimming removed 2 bases from V and 4 bases from J; junction bases left unmatched: 8. CDR3 region: CASSLYQTGIYNSPLHF. CDR3 DNA: TGTGCCAGCAGCTTATATCAGACAGGGATATATAATTCACCCCTCCACTTT.

V gene TRBV11-2 combines with J gene TRBJ2-1; no clear D gene. Deletions cut 5 bases from V and 10 bases from J, with 15 bases between. The CDR3 sequence is 13 residues long. Germline-derived CDR1 and CDR2 are SGHAT and FQNNGV. The CDR3 DNA reads as TGTGCCAGCAGCCGGGTCCATCGCGGCGAGCAGTTCTTC. This translates into CASSRVHRGEQFF.

J is TRBJ1-2 and V is TRBV7-9, with 9 bases that match TRBD1. Germline CDR1 and CDR2: SEHNR and FQNEAQ (reference sequence). Trimming cost V 5 bases and J 2 bases; bases outside gene matches: 6. This CDR3 spans 15 amino acids. For the CDR3, the DNA is TGTGCCAGCAGCCACCCCGGGACAGGGAACTATGGCTACACCTTC. It encodes CASSHPGTGNYGYTF.

The rearrangement joins TRBV27 to TRBJ2-7, with TRBD2 matching 7 bases. V was pared by 4 bases and J by 4 bases, with 10 bases of the junction left unmatched. The CDR3 has 15 residues. Germline CDR1 and CDR2: MNHEY and SMNVEV (reference sequence). CDR3 sequence reads: CASSSSGEGRYEQYF. CDR3 in DNA: TGTGCCAGCAGTTCATCCGGGGAGGGCCGGTACGAGCAGTACTTC.

The rearrangement uses TRBV29-1 and TRBJ1-1, with TRBD1 matching 7 bases. CDR1 and CDR2 from the germline V gene are SQVTM and ANQGSEA. This CDR3 region has 11 residues. The junction had 5 bases not matched to a gene; V was cut back by 3 bases and J by 10 bases. DNA for the CDR3: TGCAGCGTTGACAGGGGGTTAGGAGCTTTCTTT. Its translation: CSVDRGLGAFF.

This chain connects TRBV3-1 (or the pseudogene TRBV3-2) to TRBJ2-7, with TRBD2 matching 7 bases. CDR1 and CDR2 (germline): LGHDT, YNNKEL (reference sequence). Trimming cost V 1 base and J 6 bases; bases outside gene matches: 3. This CDR3 comprises 13 residues. CDR3 protein: CASSQGGSGEQYF. In DNA, the CDR3 is TGTGCCAGCAGCCAAGGCGGGAGCGGCGAGCAGTACTTC.

The chain joins TRBV9 to TRBJ2-2; TRBD1 matches 8 bases. J was trimmed by 3 bases and V by 2 bases; bases with no gene match: 9. CDR1 is SGDLS, CDR2 YYNGEE, per germline. The CDR3 is made up of 17 amino acids. CDR3: CASSVAETGEYTGELFF. The CDR3 DNA is TGTGCCAGCAGCGTGGCCGAGACAGGGGAATACACCGGGGAGCTGTTTTTT.

This rearrangement joins TRBV6-6 to TRBJ2-1; 11 positions agree with TRBD2. There are 17 residues in the CDR3. V lost 5 bases, J lost 0 bases, and 6 bases stayed unmatched. Germline CDR1 is MNHNY and CDR2 is SVGAGI (reference sequence). Here the CDR3 reads CASSRGGLAASYNEQFF. The CDR3 DNA is TGTGCCAGCAGTCGGGGGGGACTAGCGGCCTCCTACAATGAGCAGTTCTTC.

The gene calls are TRBV10-3 and TRBJ1-1; no definite D call. CDR1 and CDR2 from the germline V gene are ENHRY and SYGVKD. V gave up 0 bases and J gave up 10 bases, with 9 bases separating them. CDR3 length equals 12 residues. The CDR3 sequence: CAISESPTVAFF. In DNA form, the CDR3 reads TGTGCCATCAGTGAGTCTCCAACGGTAGCTTTCTTT.

The CDR3 protein is CASSIDWTGNYEQYF. In DNA form, the CDR3 reads TGTGCCAGTAGTATAGACTGGACAGGGAACTACGAGCAGTACTTC. The chain is built from TRBV19 and TRBJ2-7; TRBD1 matches at 8 bases. The germline V gene encodes CDR1 LNHDA and CDR2 SQIVND (reference sequence). Trimming cost V 0 bases and J 3 bases; bases outside gene matches: 4. The CDR3 contains 15 residues.

This chain joins TRBV9 and TRBJ2-3; tentative D call: TRBD1 (5 bases). CDR1 is SGDLS, CDR2 YYNGEE, per germline. This CDR3 region has 15 residues. V shed 0 bases and J shed 4 bases, with 12 bases lying between them. CDR3 DNA: TGTGCCAGCAGCGTAGATTTGGGGCCCCCAGATACGCAGTATTTT. Protein sequence: CASSVDLGPPDTQYF.